A single sample gave rise to the 10 T cell receptor beta chains below, sequenced in a study of T cell repertoires in cytomegalovirus infection. No antigens are known for them. TCRdb re-called the reads with MiXCR, one entry per CDR3 protein. The sample includes about half a million distinct CDR3 sequences, 33% of them seen just once. The sample was cultured PBMCs, taken from culture after CMV antigen stimulation. These receptor sequences come from a human donor in good health (CMV status not recorded). Some clones in this sample may be carry-over from other donors' samples.

A few counts support this clonotype. CDR3 residues: CASGTGDGYTF. DNA of the CDR3: TGTGCCAGTGGGACAGGGGACGGCTACACCTTC. V and J are TRBV19 and TRBJ1-2, with 10 bases that match TRBD1. The length of the CDR3 is 11 residues. Germline V gene data show CDR1 as LNHDA and CDR2 as SQIVND (reference sequence). The trim removed 8 bases at V and 8 bases at J, leaving 2 bases unmatched.

This clonotype was observed a handful of times. V usage is TRBV28 and J usage is TRBJ1-1; the D gene is possibly TRBD1 (6 bases). The V gene's germline CDR1 is MDHEN and CDR2 SYDVKM. The CDR3 runs to 14 residues. Trimming pared 5 bases from V and 1 base from J, leaving 11 bases between. The CDR3 is CASSRPGQNTEAFF. The CDR3 coding sequence is TGTGCCAGCAGTCGTCCGGGACAGAACACTGAAGCTTTCTTT.

This chain connects TRBV7-8 to TRBJ1-1; weak D call: TRBD1 (5 bases). The CDR3 has 13 amino acids. Per germline, CDR1 SGHVS and CDR2 FQNEAQ. V lost 5 bases and J 7 bases, leaving 14 bases between the germline ends. The CDR3 loop reads CASSKGFPIEAFF. The CDR3 DNA follows: TGTGCCAGCAGCAAGGGGTTTCCCATTGAAGCTTTCTTT.

This rearrangement joins TRBV6-2 or TRBV6-3 to TRBJ2-2, with TRBD1 matching 7 bases. CDR1 and CDR2 from the germline V gene are MNHEY and SVGEGT. The ends lost 6 bases at V and 7 bases at J; junction bases unmatched: 5. The CDR3 covers 13 residues. The CDR3 sequence: CASSRDSHGELFF. Written as DNA, the CDR3 is TGTGCCAGCAGCCGGGACAGCCACGGGGAGCTGTTTTTT.

This sequence joins TRBV7-3 and TRBJ1-1; D unclear. Germline CDR1 reads SGHTA; CDR2 reads FQGTGA. CDR3 length: 16 amino acids. The V end lost 5 bases, the J end lost 0 bases, and 16 bases lay between the germline ends. The CDR3 DNA reads TGTGCCAGCAGCCCGGTGGCCGGACGTTTGAACACTGAAGCTTTCTTT. Protein sequence: CASSPVAGRLNTEAFF. The whole variable domain, filled in from reference TRBV7-3 and TRBJ1-1, reads GAGVSQTPSNKVTEKGKYVELRCDPISGHTALYWYRQSLGQGPEFLIYFQGTGAADDSGLPNDRFFAVRPEGSVSTLKIQRTERGDSAVYLCASSPVAGRLNTEAFFGQGTRLTVV.

This clonotype was observed many times. The rearrangement joins TRBV7-2 to TRBJ1-5; D not certain. Per germline, CDR1 SGHTA and CDR2 FQGNSA. CDR3 size: 14 residues. V lost 2 bases to trimming and J lost 0 bases, with 5 bases between them. The CDR3 DNA is TGTGCCAGCAGCTTACACAATAGCAATCAGCCCCAGCATTTT. This codes for CASSLHNSNQPQHF.

This clonotype was recorded many times. V usage is TRBV7-2 and J usage is TRBJ2-7; perhaps TRBD1 as D (5 bases). The CDR3 contains 13 residues. Germline V gene sequence: CDR1 SGHTA, CDR2 FQGNSA. V was cut by 4 bases and J by 4 bases, with 11 bases left in between. The CDR3: CASSWDQGYEQYF. The CDR3 DNA reads as TGTGCCAGCAGCTGGGATCAGGGTTACGAGCAGTACTTC.

A few counts support this clonotype. The chain employs TRBV7-2 and TRBJ2-3; D gene ambiguous. This CDR3 spans 13 amino acids. The germline gives CDR1 SGHTA, CDR2 FQGNSA. Trimming cost V 2 bases and J 2 bases, with 5 bases left between them. The DNA of the CDR3 is TGTGCCAGCAGCTTATCGGTCACAGATACGCAGTATTTT. The encoded protein is CASSLSVTDTQYF. Complete variable domain (other parts from reference TRBV7-2 and TRBJ2-3): GAGVSQSPSNKVTEKGKDVELRCDPISGHTALYWYRQSLGQGLEFLIYFQGNSAPDKSGLPSDRFSAERTGGSVSTLTIQRTQQEDSAVYLCASSLSVTDTQYFGPGTRLTVL.

This clonotype was seen more than once but under ten times. The genes are TRBV25-1 and TRBJ1-1; D is perhaps TRBD1 (5 bases). The CDR3 contains 15 residues. The ends were cut back, 4 bases at V and 0 bases at J, with 12 bases in the middle. Germline V gives CDR1 MGHDK, CDR2 SYGVNS. This CDR3 reads CASSGRGTLNTEAFF. The CDR3 DNA is TGTGCCAGCAGTGGTAGGGGAACGTTGAACACTGAAGCTTTCTTT.

V and J are TRBV7-2 and TRBJ2-7, with D hard to call. V was shortened by 3 bases and J by 5 bases, with 20 bases between the two germline ends. This CDR3 has 16 residues. Germline V gives CDR1 SGHTA, CDR2 FQGNSA. The CDR3 spells CASSFLVANMVDEQYF. CDR3 DNA sequence: TGTGCCAGCAGCTTTCTTGTTGCGAATATGGTGGACGAGCAGTACTTC.